This entry describes one T cell receptor beta chain. The data were produced by immunoSEQ multiplex PCR, yet TCRdb's version contains in-frame clones alone and is incomplete. The table shows approximately 500,000 clones, with less than 90% occurring only once. This specimen comes from a study of blood T cell repertoires in COVID-19. From germline, CDR1 is SGDLS and CDR2 YYNGEE. CDR3 length: 12 residues. J was trimmed by 5 bases and V by 4 bases; bases with no gene match: 2. The receptor's source is a woman aged 45-65 years with COVID-19, enrolled during active disease. Sequencing input: peripheral blood. V is TRBV9 and J is TRBJ2-7; 8 bases map to TRBD2. The CDR3, as DNA: TGTGCCAGCAGCCCCGGGGGGGACGAGCAGTACTTC. Its translation is CASSPGGDEQYF.